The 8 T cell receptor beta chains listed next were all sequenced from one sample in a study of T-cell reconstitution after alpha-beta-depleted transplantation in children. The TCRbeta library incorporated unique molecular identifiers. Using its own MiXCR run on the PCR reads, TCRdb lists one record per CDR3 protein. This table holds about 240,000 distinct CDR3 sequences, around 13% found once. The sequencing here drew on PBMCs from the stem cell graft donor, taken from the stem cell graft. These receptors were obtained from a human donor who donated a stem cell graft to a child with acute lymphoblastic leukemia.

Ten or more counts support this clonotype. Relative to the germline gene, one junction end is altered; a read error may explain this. The CDR3 DNA reads TGTGCCATCGGTGAGGGACTAAGCCAAGAGACCCAGTACTTC. This encodes CAIGEGLSQETQYF. The V gene is TRBV10-3, the J gene TRBJ2-5; 7 bases line up with TRBD2. The germline CDR1 and CDR2 sequences are ENHRY and SYGVKD. CDR3 length: 14 residues.

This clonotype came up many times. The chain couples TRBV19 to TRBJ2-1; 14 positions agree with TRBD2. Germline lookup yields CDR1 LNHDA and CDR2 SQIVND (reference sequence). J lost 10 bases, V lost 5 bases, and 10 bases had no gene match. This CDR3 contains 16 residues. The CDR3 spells CASSGRGLAGEKEQFF. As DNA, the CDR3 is TGTGCCAGTAGTGGAAGGGGACTAGCGGGAGAAAAGGAGCAGTTCTTC.

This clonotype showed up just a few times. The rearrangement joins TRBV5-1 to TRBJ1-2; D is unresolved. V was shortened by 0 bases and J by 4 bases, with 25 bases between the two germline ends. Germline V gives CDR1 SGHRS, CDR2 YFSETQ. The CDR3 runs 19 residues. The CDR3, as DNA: TGCGCCAGCAGCTTGGAATCTACAAGATTTACCGGGAGCGTCTATGGCTACACCTTC. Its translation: CASSLESTRFTGSVYGYTF.

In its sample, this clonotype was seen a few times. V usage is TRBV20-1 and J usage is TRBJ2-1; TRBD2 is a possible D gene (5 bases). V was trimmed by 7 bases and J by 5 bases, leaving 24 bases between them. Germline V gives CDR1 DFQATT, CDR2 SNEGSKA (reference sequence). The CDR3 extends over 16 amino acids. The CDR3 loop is CSDLRPRSGGDNEQFF. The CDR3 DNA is TGCAGTGATCTCCGGCCGAGATCAGGAGGAGACAATGAGCAGTTCTTC.

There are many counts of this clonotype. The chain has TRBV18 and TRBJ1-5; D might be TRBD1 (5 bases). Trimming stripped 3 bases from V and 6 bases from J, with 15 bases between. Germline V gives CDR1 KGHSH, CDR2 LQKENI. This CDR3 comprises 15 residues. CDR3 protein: CASSPETVSPQPQHF. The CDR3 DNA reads TGTGCCAGCTCACCGGAGACAGTTTCACCTCAGCCCCAGCATTTT.

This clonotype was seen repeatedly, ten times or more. CDR3 in DNA: TGTGCCAGCAGCCCCGGACGAGGGGGTTGGTACGAGCAGTACTTC. Encoded protein: CASSPGRGGWYEQYF. This chain links TRBV4-2 with TRBJ2-7; TRBD1 is a possible D gene (6 bases). The CDR3 extends over 15 amino acids. V was pared by 4 bases and J by 4 bases, with 17 bases between. Germline-derived CDR1 and CDR2 are LGHNA and YNFKEQ.

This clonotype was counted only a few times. CDR3 in amino acids: CASSIPGDWGSNQPQHF. CDR3 in DNA: TGTGCCAGTAGTATTCCCGGGGACTGGGGGAGCAATCAGCCCCAGCATTTT. The V call is TRBV19, the J call TRBJ1-5; possibly TRBD1 for D (5 bases). CDR3 size: 17 residues. Germline CDR1 reads LNHDA; CDR2 reads SQIVND (reference sequence). V lost 3 bases to trimming and J lost 1 base, with 16 bases between them.

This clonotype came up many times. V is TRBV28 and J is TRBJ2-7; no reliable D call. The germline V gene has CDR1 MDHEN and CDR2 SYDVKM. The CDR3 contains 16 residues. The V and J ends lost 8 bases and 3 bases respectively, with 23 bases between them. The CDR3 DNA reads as TGTGCCAGCCGACCTCCGAGGCTCGCTAGTAGCTACGAGCAGTACTTC. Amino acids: CASRPPRLASSYEQYF.